This T cell receptor (beta chain) is from a study of blood T cell repertoires in COVID-19. Study in general: The origin of the acute and convalescent COVID-19 samples was the United States, Italy and Spain. From T cells, B-cell-depleted T cells, or PBMCs came the material, which was cDNA or gDNA.

Per the study methods: Reference gene primer amplification in the assay estimated nucleated cell counts. Sequencing was performed with immunoSEQ multiplex PCR; in TCRdb, only in-frame clones are kept and a portion is missing. That table gives V, J and clone size, and the DNA gave D and trimming. The sample has roughly 190,000 clones, over 75% seen once. For this clone: At the DNA level, this CDR3 is encoded by other sequences in the same sample as well.

CDR3 length: 12 residues. From germline, CDR1 is KGHSH and CDR2 LQKENI. V was pared by 3 bases and J by 0 bases, with 3 bases between. Sequencing was performed on peripheral blood. The sequence came from a man aged 50 to 59 with acute or convalescent COVID-19. The rearrangement links TRBV18 to TRBJ2-7; D ambiguous. In nucleotides, the CDR3 is TGTGCCAGCTCACCGAGCTCCTACGAGCAGTACTTC. Protein sequence: CASSPSSYEQYF.